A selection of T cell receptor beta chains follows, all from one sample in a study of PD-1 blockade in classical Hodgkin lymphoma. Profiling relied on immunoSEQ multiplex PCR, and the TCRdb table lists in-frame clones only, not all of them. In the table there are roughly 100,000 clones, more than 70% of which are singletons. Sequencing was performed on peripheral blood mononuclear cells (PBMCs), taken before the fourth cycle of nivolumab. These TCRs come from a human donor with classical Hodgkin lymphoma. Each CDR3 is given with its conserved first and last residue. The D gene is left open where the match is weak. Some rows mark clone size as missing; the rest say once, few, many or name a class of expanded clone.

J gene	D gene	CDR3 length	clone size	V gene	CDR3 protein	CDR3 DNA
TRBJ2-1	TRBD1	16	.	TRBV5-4	CASSLAGTGGYNEQFF	TGTGCCAGCAGCTTGGCCGGGACAGGGGGATACAATGAGCAGTTCTTC
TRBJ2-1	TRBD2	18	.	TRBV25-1	CASSGQQSSGYRYNEQFF	TGTGCCAGCAGTGGACAGCAATCTAGCGGCTATCGCTACAATGAGCAGTTCTTC
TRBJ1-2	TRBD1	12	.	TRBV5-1	CASSFSGGGYTF	TGCGCCAGCAGCTTCTCAGGGGGAGGCTACACCTTC
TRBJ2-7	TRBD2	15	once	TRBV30	CAWSNSGSGRYEQYF	TGTGCCTGGAGCAATAGCGGGAGCGGCCGCTACGAGCAGTACTTC
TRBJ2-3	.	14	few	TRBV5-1	CASSLGMSTDTQYF	TGCGCCAGCAGCTTGGGCATGAGCACAGATACGCAGTATTTT
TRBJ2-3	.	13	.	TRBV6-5	CASSSPSADTQYF	TGTGCCAGCAGCTCCCCTAGCGCGGATACGCAGTATTTT
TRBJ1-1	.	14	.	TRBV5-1	CASSLGGMNTEAFF	TGCGCCAGCAGCTTAGGGGGGATGAACACTGAAGCTTTCTTT
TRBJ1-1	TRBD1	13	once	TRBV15	CATGGQAYTEAFF	TGTGCCACCGGAGGACAGGCTTACACTGAAGCTTTCTTT
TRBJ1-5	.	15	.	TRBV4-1	CASSQENRENQPQHF	TGCGCCAGCAGCCAAGAAAATAGGGAAAATCAGCCCCAGCATTTT
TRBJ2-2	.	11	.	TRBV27	CALSVAGELFF	TGTGCCCTCAGCGTGGCCGGGGAGCTGTTTTTT
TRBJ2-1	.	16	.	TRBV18	CASSPLVGGGGNEQFF	TGTGCCAGCTCACCTCTAGTGGGAGGTGGTGGGAATGAGCAGTTCTTC
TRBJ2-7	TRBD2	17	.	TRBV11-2	CASSPLLQREGNYEQYF	TGTGCCAGCAGCCCACTGCTTCAGCGGGAGGGGAATTACGAGCAGTACTTC
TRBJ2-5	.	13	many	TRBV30	CAWGNTHDGTQYF	TGTGCCTGGGGTAACACCCACGACGGGACCCAGTACTTC
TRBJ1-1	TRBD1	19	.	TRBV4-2	CASSPRLPLTGTGVAEAFF	TGTGCCAGCAGCCCCCGCCTACCTCTGACAGGGACAGGGGTGGCTGAAGCTTTCTTT
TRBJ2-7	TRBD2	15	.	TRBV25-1	CASSAGLAETYEQYF	TGTGCCAGCAGTGCCGGACTAGCGGAGACCTACGAGCAGTACTTC
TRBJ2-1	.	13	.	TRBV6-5	CASSYGGPYEQFF	TGTGCCAGCAGTTACGGTGGGCCCTATGAGCAGTTCTTC
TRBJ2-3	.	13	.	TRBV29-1	CSVDAGSTDTQYF	TGCAGCGTTGATGCAGGGAGCACAGATACGCAGTATTTT
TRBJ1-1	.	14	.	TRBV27	CASSPTTNLPEAFF	TGTGCCAGCAGCCCCACCACCAACCTCCCTGAAGCTTTCTTT
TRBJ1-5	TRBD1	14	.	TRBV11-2	CASSFGQGSQPQHF	TGTGCCAGCAGCTTCGGACAGGGAAGTCAGCCCCAGCATTTT
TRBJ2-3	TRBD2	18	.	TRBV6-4	CASRDTSGRVRATDTQYF	TGTGCCAGCAGAGATACTAGCGGGAGGGTGAGGGCCACAGATACGCAGTATTTT
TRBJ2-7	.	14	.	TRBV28	CASSPQGGAVEQYF	TGTGCCAGCAGTCCACAGGGAGGGGCTGTGGAGCAGTACTTC
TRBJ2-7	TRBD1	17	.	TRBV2	CASSYRGPYWELYEQYF	TGTGCCAGCAGTTACAGGGGACCGTACTGGGAACTCTACGAGCAGTACTTC
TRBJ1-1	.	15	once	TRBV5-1	CASSLVSLWVTEAFF	TGCGCCAGCAGCTTGGTCTCCCTCTGGGTCACTGAAGCTTTCTTT
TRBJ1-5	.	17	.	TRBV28	CASSLYGQTYSNQPQHF	TGTGCCAGCAGTTTATACGGACAGACATATAGCAATCAGCCCCAGCATTTT
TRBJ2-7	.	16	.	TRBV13	CASSLGSLPNPHEQYF	TGTGCCAGCAGCTTAGGCAGTCTTCCCAACCCCCACGAGCAGTACTTC
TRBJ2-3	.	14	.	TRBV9	CASSVATAADTQYF	TGTGCCAGCAGCGTAGCTACTGCCGCAGATACGCAGTATTTT
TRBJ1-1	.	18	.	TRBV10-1	CASSELGPGPWTNTEAFF	TGCGCCAGCAGTGAGTTGGGGCCGGGACCGTGGACGAACACTGAAGCTTTCTTT
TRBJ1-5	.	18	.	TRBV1	CTSSQDEGQVYSNQPQHF	TGCACCAGCAGCCAAGACGAAGGACAGGTTTATAGCAATCAGCCCCAGCATTTT
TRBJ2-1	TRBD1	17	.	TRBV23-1	CASSQLVLDRGGNEQFF	TGCGCCAGCAGTCAATTGGTACTTGACAGGGGTGGAAATGAGCAGTTCTTC
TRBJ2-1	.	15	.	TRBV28	CASSFNKRTYNEQFF	TGTGCCAGCAGTTTCAATAAGCGCACCTACAATGAGCAGTTCTTC
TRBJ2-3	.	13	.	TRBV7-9	CATELGAVDTQYF	TGTGCCACCGAATTGGGGGCGGTAGATACGCAGTATTTT
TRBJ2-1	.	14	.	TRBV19	CASSPLTNYNEQFF	TGTGCCAGTAGTCCTTTGACTAACTACAATGAGCAGTTCTTC
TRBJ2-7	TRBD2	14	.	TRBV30	CAWSPAGAANEQYF	TGTGCCTGGAGTCCAGCGGGAGCAGCTAACGAGCAGTACTTC
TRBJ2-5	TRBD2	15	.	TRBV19	CASSIERGGQETQYF	TGTGCCAGTAGTATAGAACGGGGGGGACAAGAGACCCAGTACTTC
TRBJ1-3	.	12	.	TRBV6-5	CASGDGRNTIYF	TGTGCCAGCGGGGACGGGAGAAACACCATATATTTT
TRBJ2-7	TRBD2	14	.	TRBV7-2	CASSRDYPSYEQYF	TGTGCCAGCAGCCGGGACTATCCCTCCTACGAGCAGTACTTC
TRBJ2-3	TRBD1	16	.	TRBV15	CATSEDRVPSTDTQYF	TGTGCCACCAGCGAAGACAGGGTACCTAGCACAGATACGCAGTATTTT
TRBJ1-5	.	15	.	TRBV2	CASSVRGWDNQPQHF	TGTGCCAGCAGTGTTCGGGGCTGGGACAATCAGCCCCAGCATTTT
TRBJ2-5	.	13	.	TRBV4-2	CASSQDRTETQYF	TGTGCCAGCAGCCAGGACAGAACAGAGACCCAGTACTTC
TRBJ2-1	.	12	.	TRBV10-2	CASSESAGRQFF	TGCGCCAGCAGTGAGTCAGCTGGTAGGCAGTTCTTC
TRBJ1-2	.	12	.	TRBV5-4	CASSLDSYGYTF	TGTGCCAGCAGCTTGGACAGCTATGGCTACACCTTC
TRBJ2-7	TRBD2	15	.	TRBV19	CASSTWTSGRYEQYF	TGTGCCAGTAGTACCTGGACTAGCGGGAGGTACGAGCAGTACTTC
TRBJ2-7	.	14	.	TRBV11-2	CASSSLVRETGQYF	TGTGCCAGCAGTTCGCTGGTAAGGGAGACAGGGCAGTACTTC
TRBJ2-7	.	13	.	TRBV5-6	CASSFVGLYEQYF	TGTGCCAGCAGCTTCGTCGGCCTCTACGAGCAGTACTTC
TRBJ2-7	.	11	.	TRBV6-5	CASSFGYEQYF	TGTGCCAGCAGTTTCGGATACGAGCAGTACTTC
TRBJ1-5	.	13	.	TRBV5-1	CASSQGGNQPQHF	TGCGCCAGCAGCCAGGGTGGCAATCAGCCCCAGCATTTT
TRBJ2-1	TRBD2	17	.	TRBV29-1	CSVEDILAGGRVNEQFF	TGCAGCGTTGAAGATATACTAGCGGGAGGCCGGGTGAATGAGCAGTTCTTC
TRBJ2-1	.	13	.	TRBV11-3	CASSAYTNNEQFF	TGTGCCAGCAGCGCGTACACAAACAATGAGCAGTTCTTC
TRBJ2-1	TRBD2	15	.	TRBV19	CATATSGRAVNEQFF	TGTGCCACCGCGACTAGCGGGAGGGCTGTAAATGAGCAGTTCTTC
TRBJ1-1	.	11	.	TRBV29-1	CSGTGLTEAFF	TGCAGCGGTACCGGGCTCACTGAAGCTTTCTTT
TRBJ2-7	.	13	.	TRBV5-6	CASSLVAPYEQYF	TGTGCCAGCAGCTTGGTAGCCCCCTACGAGCAGTACTTC
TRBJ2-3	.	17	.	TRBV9	CASSVEPGQPLGDTQYF	TGTGCCAGCAGCGTAGAACCCGGACAACCGTTGGGGGATACGCAGTATTTT
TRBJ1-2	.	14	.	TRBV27	CASSLREGTYGYTF	TGTGCCAGCAGTTTACGGGAGGGGACCTATGGCTACACCTTC